Included here is one TCR beta chain sequence, with context. Its antigen remains unknown. The repertoire was sequenced with immunoSEQ multiplex PCR; TCRdb's copy has only in-frame clones and lacks some. The table shows about 190,000 clones, with about 80% occurring only once. CDR1 and CDR2 from the germline V gene are LNHDA and SQIVND (reference sequence). The V and J ends lost 5 bases and 7 bases respectively, with 17 bases between them. The CDR3 spans 14 residues. The data are from a study of cytomegalovirus exposure and HLA in healthy donors. Study-wide context: A later analysis reported the same platform for the 100 to 150 validation repertoires and the 500 to 750 first-cohort repertoires.

Regarding the study as a whole: The study labeled approximately 150 TCR beta chains cytomegalovirus-associated. Cytomegalovirus status was reportedly diagnosed by the classifier with high sensitivity and specificity.

The rearrangement uses TRBV19 and TRBJ1-2; no clear D gene. Sequenced: PBMCs. This TCR was sampled from a woman between 18 and 29 years old in good health and CMV-seropositive. The CDR3 reads CASSPQEGTAGYTF. In DNA form, the CDR3 reads TGTGCCAGTAGTCCCCAGGAGGGAACGGCTGGCTACACCTTC.